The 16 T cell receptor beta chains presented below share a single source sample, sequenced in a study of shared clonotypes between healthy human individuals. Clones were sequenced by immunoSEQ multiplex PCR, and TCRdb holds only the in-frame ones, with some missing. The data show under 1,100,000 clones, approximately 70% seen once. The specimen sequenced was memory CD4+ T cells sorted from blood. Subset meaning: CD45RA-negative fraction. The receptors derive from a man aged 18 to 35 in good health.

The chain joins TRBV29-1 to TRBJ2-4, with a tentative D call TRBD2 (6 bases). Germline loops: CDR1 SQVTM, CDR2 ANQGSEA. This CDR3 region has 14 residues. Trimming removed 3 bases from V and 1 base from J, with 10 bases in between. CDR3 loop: CSVEGGKAKNIQYF. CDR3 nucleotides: TGCAGCGTTGAGGGGGGAAAGGCCAAAAACATTCAGTACTTC.

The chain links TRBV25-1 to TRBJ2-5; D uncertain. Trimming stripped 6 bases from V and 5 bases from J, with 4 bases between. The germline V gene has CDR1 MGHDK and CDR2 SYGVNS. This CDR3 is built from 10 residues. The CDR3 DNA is TGTGCCAGCAGAGAGGAGACCCAGTACTTC. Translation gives CASREETQYF.

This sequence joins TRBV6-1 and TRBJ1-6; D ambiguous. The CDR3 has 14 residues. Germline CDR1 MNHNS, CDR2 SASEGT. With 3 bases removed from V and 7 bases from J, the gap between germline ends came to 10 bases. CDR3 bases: TGTGCCAGCAGTGACCTAGAGAGAAATTCACCCCTCCACTTT. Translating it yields CASSDLERNSPLHF.

The DNA for the CDR3 is TGTGCCATCAGTGCGCTGACGTCGGAAATTGCCGAGCAGTACTTC. Amino acid sequence: CAISALTSEIAEQYF. The chain links TRBV10-3 to TRBJ2-7; D is unresolved. The germline CDR1 and CDR2 sequences are ENHRY and SYGVKD. This CDR3 contains 15 residues. The ends were cut back, 4 bases at V and 6 bases at J, with 19 bases in the middle.

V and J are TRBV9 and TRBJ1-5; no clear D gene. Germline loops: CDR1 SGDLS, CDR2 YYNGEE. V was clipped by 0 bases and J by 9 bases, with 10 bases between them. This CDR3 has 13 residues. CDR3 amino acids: CASSVDAIWPQHF. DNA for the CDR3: TGTGCCAGCAGCGTAGATGCTATCTGGCCCCAGCATTTT.

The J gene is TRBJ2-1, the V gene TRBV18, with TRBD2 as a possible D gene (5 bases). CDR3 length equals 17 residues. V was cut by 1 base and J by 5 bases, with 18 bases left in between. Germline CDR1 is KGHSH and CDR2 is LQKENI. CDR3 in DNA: TGTGCCAGCTCACCACGTTACGCGGAGGAGAAGAACAATGAGCAGTTCTTC. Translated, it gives CASSPRYAEEKNNEQFF.

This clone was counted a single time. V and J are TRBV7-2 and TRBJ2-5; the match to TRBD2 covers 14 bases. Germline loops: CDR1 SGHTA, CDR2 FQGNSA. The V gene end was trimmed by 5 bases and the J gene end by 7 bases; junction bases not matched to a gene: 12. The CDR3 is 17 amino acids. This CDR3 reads CASSLGLAGAYSGTQYF. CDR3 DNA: TGTGCCAGCAGCCTGGGACTAGCGGGGGCCTACTCGGGGACCCAGTACTTC.

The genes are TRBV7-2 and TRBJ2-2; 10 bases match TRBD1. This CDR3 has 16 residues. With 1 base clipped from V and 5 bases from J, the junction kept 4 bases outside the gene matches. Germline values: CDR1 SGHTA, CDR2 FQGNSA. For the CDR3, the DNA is TGTGCCAGCAGCTTAGTTGGGACAGGGGTTACCGGGGAGCTGTTTTTT. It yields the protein CASSLVGTGVTGELFF.

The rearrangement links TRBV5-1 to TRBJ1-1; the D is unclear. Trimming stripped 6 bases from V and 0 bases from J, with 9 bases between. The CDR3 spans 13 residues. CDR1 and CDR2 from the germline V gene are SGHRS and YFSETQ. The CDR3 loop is CASTRDVNTEAFF. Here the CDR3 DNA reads TGCGCCAGCACGAGGGATGTGAACACTGAAGCTTTCTTT. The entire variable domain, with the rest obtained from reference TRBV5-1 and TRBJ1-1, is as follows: KAGVTQTPRYLIKTRGQQVTLSCSPISGHRSVSWYQQTPGQGLQFLFEYFSETQRNKGNFPGRFSGRQFSNSRSEMNVSTLELGDSALYLCASTRDVNTEAFFGQGTRLTVV.

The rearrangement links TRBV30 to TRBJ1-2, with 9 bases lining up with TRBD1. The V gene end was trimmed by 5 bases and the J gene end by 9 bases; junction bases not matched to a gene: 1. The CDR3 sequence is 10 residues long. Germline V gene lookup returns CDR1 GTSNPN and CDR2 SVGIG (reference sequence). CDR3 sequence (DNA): TGTGCCTGGGGACAGGGGAGCTACACCTTC. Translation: CAWGQGSYTF.

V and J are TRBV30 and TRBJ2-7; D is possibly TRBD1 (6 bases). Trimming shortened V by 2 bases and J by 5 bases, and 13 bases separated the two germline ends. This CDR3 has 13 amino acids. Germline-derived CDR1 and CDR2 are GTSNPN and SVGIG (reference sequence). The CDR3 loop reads CAWSNREVNEQYF. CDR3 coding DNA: TGTGCCTGGAGTAACAGGGAAGTCAACGAGCAGTACTTC.

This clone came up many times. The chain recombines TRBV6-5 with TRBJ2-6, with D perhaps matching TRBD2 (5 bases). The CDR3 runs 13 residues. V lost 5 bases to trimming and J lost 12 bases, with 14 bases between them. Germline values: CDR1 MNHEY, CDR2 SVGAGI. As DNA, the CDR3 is TGTGCCAGCAGTCCCGCGGCGGGTACCGTCCTGACTTTC. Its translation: CASSPAAGTVLTF.

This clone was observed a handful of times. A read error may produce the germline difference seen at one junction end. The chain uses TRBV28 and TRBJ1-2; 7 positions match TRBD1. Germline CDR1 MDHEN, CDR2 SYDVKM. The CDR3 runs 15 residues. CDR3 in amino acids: CASRTLRTGPHGGLF. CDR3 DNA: TGTGCCAGCAGGACACTCAGGACAGGACCTCACGGAGGGCTTTTC.

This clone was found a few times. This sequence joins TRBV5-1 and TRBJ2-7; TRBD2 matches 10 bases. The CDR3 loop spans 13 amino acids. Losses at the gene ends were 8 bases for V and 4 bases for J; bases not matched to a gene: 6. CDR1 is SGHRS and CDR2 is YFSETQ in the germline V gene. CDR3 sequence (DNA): TGCGCCAGTTCCCTAGCGGGAGTTTACGAGCAGTACTTC. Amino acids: CASSLAGVYEQYF.

The CDR3 protein is CASSAGQVPLDTEAFF. The CDR3 coding sequence is TGCGCCAGCAGCGCTGGACAGGTTCCCCTCGACACTGAAGCTTTCTTT. The chain joins TRBV5-1 to TRBJ1-1; TRBD1 agrees at 7 bases. The CDR3 consists of 16 residues. V dropped 4 bases and J dropped 3; count of bases not matched to a gene: 12. The germline V gene encodes CDR1 SGHRS and CDR2 YFSETQ.

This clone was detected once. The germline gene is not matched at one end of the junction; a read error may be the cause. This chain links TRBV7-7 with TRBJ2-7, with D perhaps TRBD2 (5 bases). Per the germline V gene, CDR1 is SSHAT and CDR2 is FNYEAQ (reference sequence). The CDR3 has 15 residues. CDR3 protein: CASSPGRGSSYEQYF. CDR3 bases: TGTGCTAGCAGCCCAGGTCGAGGGAGCTCCTACGAGCAGTACTTC.